The clone carrying this TCR beta chain has a handful of counts. Its specificity is not known. CDR3 length: 14 residues. Trimming stripped 2 bases from V and 0 bases from J, with 7 bases between. CDR1 and CDR2 (germline): MGHRA, YSYEKL. This sample was taken from a study of T cell responses to AZD1222 COVID-19 vaccine. Study-wide results and limits: Sampling that yielded the repertoires occurred only after the peak T cell response. Recipients of two AZD1222 doses showed rising Spike-specific TCR breadth and depth. Seropositivity was recorded at baseline in only 6 or 7 AZD1222 recipients. Donors in the cohort were predominantly white British and more often female, and clonal diversity was possibly underestimated.

TCRdb keeps only in-frame clones here, not all; method: immunoSEQ multiplex PCR. The data hold roughly 130,000 clones, with more than 70% observed a single time. Sample: peripheral blood, taken on day 0 of AZD1222 vaccination. This TCR derives from an adult in good health. The chain carries TRBV4-1 and TRBJ1-1; D not resolved. The CDR3 DNA reads as TGCGCCAGCAGCCAACCGATTATGAACACTGAAGCTTTCTTT. The encoded protein is CASSQPIMNTEAFF.